The sequence of this T cell receptor (beta chain) was determined in a study of cytomegalovirus exposure and HLA in healthy donors. General study points: HLA allele associations emerged for about 18,000 TCR beta sequences in a later analysis, at 0.05 false discovery rate.

Researchers ran the PCR with 60 Vbeta and 13 Jbeta primers. Libraries were prepared by immunoSEQ multiplex PCR; TCRdb keeps only in-frame clonotypes and omits some of them. This sample has 150,000 to 200,000 clones; roughly 80% occur once, and the top ten carry 1.7%. CDR3 size: 16 residues. The V gene end was trimmed by 4 bases and the J gene end by 2 bases; junction bases not matched to a gene: 10. Per germline, CDR1 SGHVS and CDR2 FQNEAQ. Details on this clone: Its cognate antigen is unknown.

The TCR comes from a woman younger than 35 in good health and CMV-seronegative. Sequencing used PBMCs. The rearrangement links TRBV7-8 to TRBJ2-7; the match to TRBD1 covers 8 bases. The CDR3, as DNA: TGTGCCAGCAGCTCCGGACAGGGAGGCCCGACCTACGAGCAGTACTTC. It is translated as CASSSGQGGPTYEQYF.